These T cell receptor beta chains were read from a single sample in a study of control samples from healthy donors and cancer patients. Using immunoSEQ multiplex PCR, the repertoire was profiled, and TCRdb retains in-frame clones only, with some absent. The sample has some 110,000 clones; roughly nine tenths are singletons. Material: PBMCs. The receptor source for this set is a woman between 50 and 59 years old with colorectal cancer. The CDR3 runs from the conserved cysteine through the conserved F or W. A D gene is named only where the DNA matches it firmly. A clone size is listed for some rows: how often the clone was seen (once, few, many), or a class if it is expanded.

>TRBD2|NA|TRBV7-6|TRBJ2-3
CASSLGLAGGRDTQYF
TGTGCCAGCAGCTTAGGACTAGCGGGCGGTAGGGATACGCAGTATTTT
>TRBD2|NA|TRBV5-1|TRBJ2-7
CASSRRTSGSSYEQYF
TGCGCCAGCAGCCGACGGACTAGCGGGTCCTCCTACGAGCAGTACTTC
>NA|NA|TRBV5-1|TRBJ1-1
CASSPGTVNTEAFF
TGCGCCAGCAGCCCTGGGACGGTGAACACTGAAGCTTTCTTT
>NA|NA|TRBV18|TRBJ2-3
CASSQKDTQYF
TGTGCCAGCTCCCAAAAAGATACGCAGTATTTT
>NA|NA|TRBV12-5|TRBJ1-4
CASGLVPGNVREKLFF
TGTGCTAGTGGTTTGGTACCAGGAAACGTTAGGGAAAAACTGTTTTTT
>TRBD1|NA|TRBV5-4|TRBJ2-7
CASSLGGTGIYEQYF
TGTGCCAGCAGCTTGGGGGGGACAGGGATCTACGAGCAGTACTTC
>TRBD1|NA|TRBV18|TRBJ1-2
CASSLGQGAGYGYTF
TGTGCCAGCTCACTTGGACAGGGGGCCGGCTATGGCTACACCTTC
>NA|NA|TRBV19|TRBJ1-2
CASSPLQGVGVSGYTF
TGTGCCAGTAGTCCACTGCAAGGCGTGGGGGTTTCTGGCTACACCTTC
>TRBD1|NA|TRBV11-3|TRBJ2-5
CASSWTGGTQYF
TGTGCCAGCAGCTGGACAGGGGGGACCCAGTACTTC
>TRBD1|NA|TRBV29-1|TRBJ1-5
CSVGTGGGQPQHF
TGCAGCGTAGGTACAGGGGGTGGGCAGCCCCAGCATTTT
>TRBD1|NA|TRBV28|TRBJ1-3
CASSRARDRSSGNTIYF
TGTGCCAGCAGTAGGGCCCGGGACAGGAGCTCTGGAAACACCATATATTTT
>NA|NA|TRBV5-1|TRBJ2-1
CASSFMVGGSSYNEQFF
TGCGCCAGCAGCTTCATGGTTGGCGGTAGCTCCTACAATGAGCAGTTCTTC
>NA|NA|TRBV12-3/TRBV12-4|TRBJ1-2
CASRYSLRRGYTF
TGTGCCAGCAGGTACAGTTTGCGGCGTGGCTACACCTTC
>TRBD2|NA|TRBV10-3|TRBJ2-1
CAIGRGDNEQFF
TGTGCCATCGGGCGGGGGGACAATGAGCAGTTCTTC
>NA|NA|TRBV5-5|TRBJ2-3
CASSLDIDTQYF
TGTGCCAGCAGCTTGGATATTGATACGCAGTATTTT
>NA|NA|TRBV27|TRBJ2-3
CASSSGYLTDTQYF
TGTGCCAGCAGTAGTGGGTACTTAACAGATACGCAGTATTTT
>NA|NA|TRBV5-1|TRBJ2-5
CASSLAMRETQYF
TGCGCCAGCAGCTTGGCTATGAGGGAGACCCAGTACTTC
>NA|NA|TRBV3-1/TRBV3-2|TRBJ1-2
CASSQALGAGRSYGYTF
TGTGCCAGCAGCCAAGCCCTGGGGGCCGGTCGGAGTTATGGCTACACCTTC
>TRBD1|few|TRBV7-9|TRBJ1-6
CASTHPDRASPLHF
TGTGCCAGCACCCATCCGGACAGGGCATCACCCCTCCACTTT
>NA|once|TRBV6-2/TRBV6-3|TRBJ2-3
CASSHAGTSTDTQYF
TGTGCCAGCAGCCACGCCGGGACTAGCACAGATACGCAGTATTTT
>NA|NA|TRBV6-5|TRBJ1-6
CASSRDTDNSPLHF
TGTGCCAGCAGTCGGGACACGGATAATTCACCCCTCCACTTT
>NA|NA|TRBV3-1/TRBV3-2|TRBJ2-7
CASSQASGEDEQYF
TGTGCCAGCAGCCAAGCTTCGGGAGAGGACGAGCAGTACTTC
>TRBD2|NA|TRBV6-6|TRBJ2-1
CASSPRTSNEQFF
TGTGCCAGCAGTCCCCGGACTAGCAATGAGCAGTTCTTC
>NA|NA|TRBV27|TRBJ1-2
CASSSGENYGYTF
TGTGCCAGCAGCTCGGGGGAGAACTATGGCTACACCTTC
>NA|NA|TRBV2|TRBJ1-4
CASIPGPGGEKLFF
TGTGCCAGCATACCGGGCCCCGGCGGTGAAAAACTGTTTTTT
>NA|NA|TRBV7-9|TRBJ2-5
CASSRQETQYF
TGTGCCAGCAGCCGACAAGAGACCCAGTACTTC
>NA|NA|TRBV28|TRBJ1-3
CASKTTTALSGNTIYF
TGTGCCAGCAAAACTACGACAGCCCTCTCTGGAAACACCATATATTTT
>NA|NA|TRBV2|TRBJ1-4
CASGFGRLSNEKLFF
TGTGCCAGCGGATTCGGGAGGTTATCTAATGAAAAACTGTTTTTT
>NA|NA|TRBV11-1|TRBJ1-2
CASSLRFGSPDGYTF
TGTGCCAGCAGCTTGAGGTTTGGCAGCCCCGATGGCTACACCTTC
>NA|NA|TRBV27|TRBJ1-1
CASSSAGTHANEAFF
TGTGCCAGCAGTTCAGCAGGGACTCACGCTAACGAAGCTTTCTTT
>NA|NA|TRBV6-5|TRBJ1-1
CASRPLAGRITEAFF
TGTGCCAGCAGGCCTCTGGCGGGGCGTATCACTGAAGCTTTCTTT
>TRBD1|NA|TRBV7-3|TRBJ1-6
CASRRQGNSPLHF
TGTGCCAGCCGCCGACAGGGGAATTCACCCCTCCACTTT
>TRBD1|NA|TRBV18|TRBJ1-3
CASSPTGTEASENTIYF
TGTGCCAGCTCACCAACCGGGACAGAAGCAAGTGAGAACACCATATATTTT
>NA|NA|TRBV30|TRBJ1-2
CAWTDGHYGYTF
TGTGCCTGGACAGACGGGCACTATGGCTACACCTTC
>NA|NA|TRBV28|TRBJ2-5
CASSLGGEETQYF
TGTGCCAGCAGTTTAGGAGGGGAGGAGACCCAGTACTTC
>TRBD1|NA|TRBV7-6|TRBJ1-4
CASSLSSPVGTGGSNEKLFF
TGTGCCAGCAGCTTATCATCCCCTGTGGGGACAGGGGGATCCAATGAAAAACTGTTTTTT
>NA|once|TRBV4-1|TRBJ1-1
CASSQVWGSEAFF
TGCGCCAGCAGCCAAGTGTGGGGATCTGAAGCTTTCTTT
>TRBD1|NA|TRBV2|TRBJ1-1
CASSEIFRGTEAFF
TGTGCCAGCAGTGAGATCTTCAGGGGGACTGAAGCTTTCTTT
>NA|NA|TRBV2|TRBJ1-6
CASSSGQGSNSPLHF
TGTGCCAGCAGTTCCGGCCAGGGGTCGAATTCACCCCTCCACTTT
>TRBD2|NA|TRBV5-6|TRBJ2-2
CASSLGGLAGTGELFF
TGTGCCAGCAGCTTGGGGGGACTAGCAGGCACCGGGGAGCTGTTTTTT
>TRBD1|NA|TRBV6-6|TRBJ2-7
CASSYTYRGATYEQYF
TGTGCCAGCAGTTACACTTACAGGGGGGCAACCTACGAGCAGTACTTC
>TRBD1|NA|TRBV19|TRBJ2-6
CASTDRVYSGANVLTF
TGTGCCAGTACGGACAGGGTATACTCTGGGGCCAACGTCCTGACTTTC
>TRBD2|NA|TRBV5-1|TRBJ2-5
CASSLDPQGRPSGETQYF
TGCGCCAGCAGCTTGGATCCCCAGGGGCGCCCTAGCGGGGAGACCCAGTACTTC
>NA|NA|TRBV5-4|TRBJ2-3
CASTRGRSTDTQYF
TGTGCCAGCACCCGGGGGAGGTCGACAGATACGCAGTATTTT
>NA|NA|TRBV2|TRBJ2-7
CASSADDRRQSEQYF
TGTGCCAGCAGCGCGGATGACAGGAGACAAAGTGAGCAGTACTTC
>TRBD1|NA|TRBV20-1|TRBJ1-1
CSASSRDRVFSEAFF
TGCAGTGCTAGTAGCCGGGACAGGGTCTTCTCTGAAGCTTTCTTT
>NA|NA|TRBV11-2|TRBJ2-2
CASSLESGWTGELFF
TGTGCCAGCAGCTTAGAAAGTGGATGGACCGGGGAGCTGTTTTTT
>NA|few|TRBV10-1|TRBJ2-2
CASNPGGTGELFF
TGCGCCAGCAACCCCGGTGGGACCGGGGAGCTGTTTTTT
>NA|NA|TRBV9|TRBJ2-2
CASSAGILTGELFF
TGTGCCAGCAGCGCAGGAATTCTCACCGGGGAGCTGTTTTTT
>NA|NA|TRBV7-8|TRBJ2-1
CATIEVAGYNEQFF
TGTGCCACCATAGAGGTCGCGGGGTACAATGAGCAGTTCTTC
>NA|NA|TRBV6-5|TRBJ1-5
CASSRGGYNQPQHF
TGTGCCAGCAGCAGGGGAGGGTATAATCAGCCCCAGCATTTT
>TRBD1|NA|TRBV7-2|TRBJ2-1
CASSSYRDRAHNEQFF
TGTGCCAGCAGCTCATACCGGGACAGGGCGCACAATGAGCAGTTCTTC
>NA|NA|TRBV6-5|TRBJ2-1
CASWTDNDNEQFF
TGTGCCAGTTGGACAGATAACGACAATGAGCAGTTCTTC
>NA|NA|TRBV2|TRBJ1-1
CASSSGVNTEAFF
TGTGCCAGCAGTTCGGGGGTTAACACTGAAGCTTTCTTT
>NA|NA|TRBV7-9|TRBJ2-5
CASSTDYRERETQYF
TGTGCCAGCAGCACCGACTACCGAGAGAGAGAGACCCAGTACTTC
>NA|NA|TRBV29-1|TRBJ1-5
CSVRGQGIDQPQHF
TGCAGCGTAAGAGGGCAGGGGATCGATCAGCCCCAGCATTTT
>NA|NA|TRBV6-4|TRBJ1-2
CASPMVWVYYGYTF
TGTGCCAGCCCCATGGTGTGGGTTTACTATGGCTACACCTTC
>NA|NA|TRBV7-9|TRBJ1-1
CASSLEGVYAEAFF
TGTGCCAGCAGCTTAGAGGGGGTGTACGCTGAAGCTTTCTTT
>TRBD1|NA|TRBV30|TRBJ1-6
CASTDRGSYNSPLHF
TGTGCCTCGACCGACAGGGGGTCCTATAATTCACCCCTCCACTTT